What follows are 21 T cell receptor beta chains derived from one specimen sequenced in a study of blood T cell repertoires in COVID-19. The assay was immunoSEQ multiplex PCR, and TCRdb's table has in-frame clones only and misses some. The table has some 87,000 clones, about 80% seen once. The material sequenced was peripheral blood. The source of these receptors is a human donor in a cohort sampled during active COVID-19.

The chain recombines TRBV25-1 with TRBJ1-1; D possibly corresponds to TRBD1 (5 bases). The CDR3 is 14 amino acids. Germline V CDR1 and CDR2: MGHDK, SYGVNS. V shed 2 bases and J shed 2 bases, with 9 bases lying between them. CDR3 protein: CASSEGRGNTEAFF. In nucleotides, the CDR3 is TGTGCCAGCAGTGAAGGGAGGGGAAACACTGAAGCTTTCTTT.

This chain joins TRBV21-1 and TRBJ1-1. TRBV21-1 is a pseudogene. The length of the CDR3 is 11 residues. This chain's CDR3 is CARFMNTEAFF. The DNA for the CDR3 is TGTGCCAGATTTATGAACACTGAAGCTTTCTTT.

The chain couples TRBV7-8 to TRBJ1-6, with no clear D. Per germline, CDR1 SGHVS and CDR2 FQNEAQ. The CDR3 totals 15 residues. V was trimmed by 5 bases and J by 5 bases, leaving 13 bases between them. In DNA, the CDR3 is TGTGCCAGCAGCGCCGAGAACCTTAATAATTCACCCCTCCACTTT. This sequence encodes CASSAENLNNSPLHF.

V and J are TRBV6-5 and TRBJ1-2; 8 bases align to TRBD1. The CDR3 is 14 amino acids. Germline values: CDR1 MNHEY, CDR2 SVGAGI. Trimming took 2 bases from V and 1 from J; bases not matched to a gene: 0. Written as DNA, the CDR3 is TGTGCCAGCAGTTACGGACAGGGTAACTATGGCTACACCTTC. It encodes CASSYGQGNYGYTF.

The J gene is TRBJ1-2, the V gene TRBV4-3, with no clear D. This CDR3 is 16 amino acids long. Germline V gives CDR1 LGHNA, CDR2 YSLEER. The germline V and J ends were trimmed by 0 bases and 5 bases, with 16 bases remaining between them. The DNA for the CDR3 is TGCGCCAGCAGCCAAGATTATTCTAAATCCCCTTATGGCTACACCTTC. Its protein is CASSQDYSKSPYGYTF.

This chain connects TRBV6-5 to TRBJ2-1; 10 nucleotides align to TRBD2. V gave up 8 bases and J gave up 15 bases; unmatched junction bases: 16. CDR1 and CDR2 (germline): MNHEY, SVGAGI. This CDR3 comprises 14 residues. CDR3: CASLESSSGRAMFF. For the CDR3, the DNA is TGTGCCAGCCTCGAAAGCTCTAGCGGGAGAGCGATGTTCTTC.

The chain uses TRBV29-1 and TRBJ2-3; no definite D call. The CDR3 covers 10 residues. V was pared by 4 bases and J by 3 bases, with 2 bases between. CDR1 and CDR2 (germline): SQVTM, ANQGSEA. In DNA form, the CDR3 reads TGCAGCGTTGCAACAGATACGCAGTATTTT. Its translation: CSVATDTQYF.

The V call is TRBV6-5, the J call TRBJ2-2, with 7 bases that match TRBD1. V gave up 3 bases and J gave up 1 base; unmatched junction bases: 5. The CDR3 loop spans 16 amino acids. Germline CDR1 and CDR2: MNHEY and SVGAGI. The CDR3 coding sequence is TGTGCCAGCAGTTATGGACAGGCGATGAACACCGGGGAGCTGTTTTTT. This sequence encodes CASSYGQAMNTGELFF.

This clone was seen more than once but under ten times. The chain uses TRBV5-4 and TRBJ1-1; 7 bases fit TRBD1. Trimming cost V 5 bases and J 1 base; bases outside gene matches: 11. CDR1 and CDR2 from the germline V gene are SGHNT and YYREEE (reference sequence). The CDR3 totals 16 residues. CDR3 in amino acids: CASSSDRDGKNTEAFF. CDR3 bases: TGTGCCAGCAGTTCAGACAGGGACGGTAAGAACACTGAAGCTTTCTTT.

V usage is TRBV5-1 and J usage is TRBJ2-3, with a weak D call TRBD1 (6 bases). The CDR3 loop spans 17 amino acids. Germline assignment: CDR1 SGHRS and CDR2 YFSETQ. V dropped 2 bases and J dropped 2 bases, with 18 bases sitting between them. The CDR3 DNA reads TGCGCCAGCAGCTTACGTACCGGGGACATCAACACAGATACGCAGTATTTT. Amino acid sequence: CASSLRTGDINTDTQYF.

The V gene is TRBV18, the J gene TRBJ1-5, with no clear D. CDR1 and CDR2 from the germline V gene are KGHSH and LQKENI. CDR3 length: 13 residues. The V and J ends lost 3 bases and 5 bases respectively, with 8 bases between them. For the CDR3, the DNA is TGTGCCAGCTCACCGCGTACAGATCAGCCCCAGCATTTT. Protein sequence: CASSPRTDQPQHF.

DNA for the CDR3: TGTGCCAGCAGCGACCCGGGACTAGCGGGGGGGTTAGGCTACAATGAGCAGTTCTTC. It specifies CASSDPGLAGGLGYNEQFF. The chain couples TRBV7-3 to TRBJ2-1, with TRBD2 matching 16 bases. Germline CDR1 SGHTA, CDR2 FQGTGA. This CDR3 contains 19 residues. The trim removed 5 bases at V and 3 bases at J, leaving 10 bases unmatched.

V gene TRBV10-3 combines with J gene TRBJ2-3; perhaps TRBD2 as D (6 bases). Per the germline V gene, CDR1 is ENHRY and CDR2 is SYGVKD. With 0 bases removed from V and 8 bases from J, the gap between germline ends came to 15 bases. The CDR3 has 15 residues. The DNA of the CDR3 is TGTGCCATCAGTGAGTCTGAAGGAGGGCCCGGTACGCAGTATTTT. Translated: CAISESEGGPGTQYF.

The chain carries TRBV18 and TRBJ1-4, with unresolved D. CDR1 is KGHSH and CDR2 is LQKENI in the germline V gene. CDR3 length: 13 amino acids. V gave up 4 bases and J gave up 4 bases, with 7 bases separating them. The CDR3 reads CASSHGGNEKLFF. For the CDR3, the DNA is TGTGCCAGCTCACACGGAGGTAATGAAAAACTGTTTTTT.

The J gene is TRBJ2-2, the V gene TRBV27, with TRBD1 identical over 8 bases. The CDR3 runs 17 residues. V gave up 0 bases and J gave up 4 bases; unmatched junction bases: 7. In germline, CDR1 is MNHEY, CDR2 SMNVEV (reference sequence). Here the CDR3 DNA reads TGTGCCAGCAGTTTATCCGCGGGACAGGTTGGCACCGGGGAGCTGTTTTTT. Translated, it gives CASSLSAGQVGTGELFF.

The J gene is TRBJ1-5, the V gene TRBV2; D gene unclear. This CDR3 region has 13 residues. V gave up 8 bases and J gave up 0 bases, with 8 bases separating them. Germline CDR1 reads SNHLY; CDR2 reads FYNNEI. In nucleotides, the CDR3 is TGTGCCAGCCGGGGATATAGCAATCAGCCCCAGCATTTT. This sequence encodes CASRGYSNQPQHF. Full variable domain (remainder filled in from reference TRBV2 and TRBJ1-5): EPEVTQTPSHQVTQMGQEVILRCVPISNHLYFYWYRQILGQKVEFLVSFYNNEISEKSEIFDDQFSVERPDGSNFTLKIRSTKLEDSAMYFCASRGYSNQPQHFGDGTRLSIL.

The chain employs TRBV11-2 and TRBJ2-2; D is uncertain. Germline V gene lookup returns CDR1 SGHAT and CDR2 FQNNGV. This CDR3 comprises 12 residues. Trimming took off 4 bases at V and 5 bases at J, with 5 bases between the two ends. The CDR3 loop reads CASSSYTGELFF. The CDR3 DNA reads TGTGCCAGCAGCTCGTATACCGGGGAGCTGTTTTTT. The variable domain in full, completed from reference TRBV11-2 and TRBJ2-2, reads EAGVAQSPRYKIIEKRQSVAFWCNPISGHATLYWYQQILGQGPKLLIQFQNNGVVDDSQLPKDRFSAERLKGVDSTLKIQPAKLEDSAVYLCASSSYTGELFFGEGSRLTVL.

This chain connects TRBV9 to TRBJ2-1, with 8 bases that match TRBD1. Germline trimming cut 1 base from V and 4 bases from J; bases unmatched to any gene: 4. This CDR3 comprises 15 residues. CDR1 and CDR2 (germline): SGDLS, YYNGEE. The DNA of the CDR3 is TGTGCCAGCAGCGTACGCGACAGGGGATACAATGAGCAGTTCTTC. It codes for CASSVRDRGYNEQFF. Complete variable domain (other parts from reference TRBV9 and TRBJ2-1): DSGVTQTPKHLITATGQRVTLRCSPRSGDLSVYWYQQSLDQGLQFLIQYYNGEERAKGNILERFSAQQFPDLHSELNLSSLELGDSALYFCASSVRDRGYNEQFFGPGTRLTVL.

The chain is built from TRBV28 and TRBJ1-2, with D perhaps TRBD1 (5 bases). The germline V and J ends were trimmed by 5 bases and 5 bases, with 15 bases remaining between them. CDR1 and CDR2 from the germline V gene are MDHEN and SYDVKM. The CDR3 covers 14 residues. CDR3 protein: CASSDSNQSYGYTF. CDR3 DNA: TGTGCCAGCAGTGACAGCAACCAATCTTATGGCTACACCTTC.

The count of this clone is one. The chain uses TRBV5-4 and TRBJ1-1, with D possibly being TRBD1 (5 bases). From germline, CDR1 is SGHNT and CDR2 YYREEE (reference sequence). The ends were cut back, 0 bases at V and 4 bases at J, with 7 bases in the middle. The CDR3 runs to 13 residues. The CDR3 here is CASSLEQATEAFF. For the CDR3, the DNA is TGTGCCAGCAGCTTGGAACAGGCCACTGAAGCTTTCTTT.

The CDR3 sequence: CASSPDGLNTEAFF. The DNA for the CDR3 is TGCGCCAGCAGCCCGGACGGACTAAACACTGAAGCTTTCTTT. The rearrangement joins TRBV5-1 to TRBJ1-1; D uncertain. The germline CDR1 and CDR2 sequences are SGHRS and YFSETQ. Trimming stripped 4 bases from V and 2 bases from J, with 12 bases between. The CDR3 runs 14 residues.